This record covers a single T cell receptor (beta chain). Its antigen is not identified. The CDR3 length is 17 residues. V was clipped by 6 bases and J by 7 bases; unmatched bases: 19. Per germline, CDR1 MDHEN and CDR2 SYDVKM. Produced via immunoSEQ multiplex PCR; TCRdb's table is partial and in-frame only. Of approximately 1.9 million clones listed, approximately 92% are singletons. The data are from a study of shared clonotypes between healthy human individuals. Positive CCR7 selection of CD45RO-negative cells yielded the naive CD8 cells, and terminally differentiated effector memory CD45RA+ cells were excluded. Study conclusions and caveats: Limited genetic and exposure-history diversity came from having few donors. Sorted-subset sequencing, rarefaction showed, was incomplete despite large depth. Larger richness was generally estimated for naive than memory subsets. It was observed that roughly 5.4% of naive CD4 clonotypes were shared across several donors.

Input material: naive CD8+ T cells from PBMCs. This clonotype originated in a man between 18 and 29 years old in good health. Some clones in this sample may be carry-over from other donors' samples. V gene TRBV28 combines with J gene TRBJ2-7, with 9 bases fitting TRBD2. DNA of the CDR3: TGTGCCAGCAGACTCACCCCTTGGCGGGAGGGCCTAGGGGAGCAGTACTTC. Protein: CASRLTPWREGLGEQYF. Filled out from reference TRBV28 and TRBJ2-7, the complete variable domain reads DVKVTQSSRYLVKRTGEKVFLECVQDMDHENMFWYRQDPGLGLRLIYFSYDVKMKEKGDIPEGYSVSREKKERFSLILESASTNQTSMYLCASRLTPWREGLGEQYFGPGTRLTVT.